The 6 T cell receptor beta chains below come from one sample, sequenced in a study of early T cells in non-severe SARS-CoV-2 infection. From the 5' RACE reads, TCRdb called clonotypes with MiXCR, one entry per CDR3 protein. The repertoire holds 60,000 to 65,000 distinct CDR3 sequences, with roughly 8.2% as singletons. The specimen was whole blood, collected at baseline. The receptors derive from an adult who was a healthcare worker with PCR-confirmed SARS-CoV-2 infection or an uninfected control (not recorded which).

The genes are TRBV18 and TRBJ1-5; 10 bases are shared with TRBD1. CDR1 and CDR2 (germline): KGHSH, LQKENI. V shed 4 bases, J shed 6 bases, and the junction held 6 bases outside the gene matches. The CDR3 consists of 15 residues. CDR3 nucleotide sequence: TGTGCCAGCTCACGCGGGACAGGGGCTGGTCAGCCCCAGCATTTT. Its translation is CASSRGTGAGQPQHF.

This chain joins TRBV4-2 and TRBJ2-5, with D perhaps matching TRBD1 (5 bases). The germline V gene has CDR1 LGHNA and CDR2 YNFKEQ. V lost 4 bases to trimming and J lost 4 bases, with 19 bases between them. There are 16 residues in the CDR3. In DNA, the CDR3 is TGTGCCAGCAGCCGCAAAACTGGGGCTGGTGTAGAGACCCAGTACTTC. Its translation is CASSRKTGAGVETQYF.

The sample holds many counts of this clonotype. The chain uses TRBV5-1 and TRBJ2-3; 12 bases line up with TRBD2. V lost 4 bases to trimming and J lost 5 bases; unmatched junction nucleotides: 8. The CDR3 is 16 residues long. Germline CDR1 SGHRS, CDR2 YFSETQ. The CDR3 DNA reads as TGCGCCAGCAGCACCAGACTAGCGGGAGTTGTAGATACGCAGTATTTT. Translated, it gives CASSTRLAGVVDTQYF.

This clonotype has at least ten counts. The chain recombines TRBV25-1 with TRBJ2-3; no definite D call. This CDR3 spans 13 amino acids. The ends were cut back, 3 bases at V and 1 base at J, with 5 bases in the middle. The germline V gene has CDR1 MGHDK and CDR2 SYGVNS. In DNA, the CDR3 is TGTGCCAGCAGTGATGCGGGCACAGATACGCAGTATTTT. Encoded protein: CASSDAGTDTQYF.

A few counts support this clonotype. This chain links TRBV5-4 with TRBJ2-7; either TRBD1 or TRBD2 may supply D (5 bases each). With 1 base removed from V and 7 bases from J, the gap between germline ends came to 9 bases. The germline CDR1 and CDR2 sequences are SGHNT and YYREEE (reference sequence). The CDR3 loop spans 12 amino acids. This chain's CDR3 is CASSLLGEEQYF. CDR3 sequence (DNA): TGTGCCAGCAGCTTGCTGGGGGAAGAGCAGTACTTC.

This clonotype showed up just a few times. This chain links TRBV10-2 with TRBJ2-7; TRBD2 matches 12 bases. Germline V lookup: CDR1 WSHSY, CDR2 SAAADI. The J segment lost 6 bases and the V segment lost 0 bases, leaving 6 bases of the junction unmatched. This CDR3 is built from 16 residues. CDR3 residues: CASSESTSGRLGEQYF. Written as DNA, the CDR3 is TGCGCCAGCAGTGAGTCAACTAGCGGGAGGTTGGGCGAGCAGTACTTC.